The 19 T cell receptor beta chains below all came from one sample that was sequenced in a study of shared clonotypes between healthy human individuals. The data were produced by immunoSEQ multiplex PCR, yet TCRdb's version contains in-frame clones alone and is incomplete. The top ten clones hold 0.13% to 0.15% of a sample with a few million clones, around 94% of them seen once. The sequencing sample was made of naive CD4+ T cells sorted from blood. This sample's subset: CD45RA+ positively selected. The origin of the receptors is a man younger than 30 in good health.

The CDR3 is CASSSTHDQPQHF. Here the CDR3 DNA reads TGTGCCAGCAGCTCAACCCATGATCAGCCCCAGCATTTT. The chain uses TRBV7-6 and TRBJ1-5; unclear D gene. Trimming pared 4 bases from V and 5 bases from J, leaving 9 bases between. From germline, CDR1 is SGHVS and CDR2 FNYEAQ. This CDR3 has 13 amino acids.

V usage is TRBV21-1 and J usage is TRBJ1-1; TRBD1, the D gene given by the table, was not confirmed from the DNA. TRBV21-1 is recorded as a pseudogene. This CDR3 has 15 residues. CDR3 coding DNA: TGTGCCAGCAGCGCGACGCAGGGGGCGCGAACTGAAGCTTTCTTT. Protein sequence: CASSATQGARTEAFF.

The chain carries TRBV9 and TRBJ2-3; tentative D call: TRBD1 (5 bases). The V end lost 0 bases, the J end lost 2 bases, and 22 bases lay between the germline ends. Germline V lookup: CDR1 SGDLS, CDR2 YYNGEE. The CDR3 totals 19 residues. The CDR3 DNA is TGTGCCAGCAGCGTAGCCCCAGGCGGACACAGCACGATCACAGATACGCAGTATTTT. It is translated as CASSVAPGGHSTITDTQYF.

This chain links TRBV21-1 with TRBJ2-7; the tabulated D call, TRBD2, remains unverified against the DNA. TRBV21-1 is listed as a pseudogene. The CDR3 length is 14 residues. The CDR3 here is CASSKAREIYEQYF. The CDR3 DNA reads as TGTGCCAGCAGCAAAGCGCGAGAGATCTACGAGCAGTACTTC.

The CDR3 DNA reads TGTGCCAGCAGCCAAGATCTGAAAGGGCTCTACGAGCAGTACTTC. This translates into CASSQDLKGLYEQYF. The chain joins TRBV14 to TRBJ2-7, with unresolved D. The V end lost 0 bases, the J end lost 3 bases, and 12 bases lay between the germline ends. CDR1 is SGHDN, CDR2 FVKESK, per germline. The CDR3 length is 15 residues.

J is TRBJ2-2 and V is TRBV10-3, with 11 bases that match TRBD1. Germline lookup yields CDR1 ENHRY and CDR2 SYGVKD. CDR3 size: 13 residues. Trimming removed 11 bases from V and 7 bases from J; junction bases left unmatched: 6. CDR3 residues: CAVGQGAVGELFF. The CDR3 DNA reads as TGTGCCGTCGGACAGGGGGCGGTCGGGGAGCTGTTTTTT.

The chain links TRBV6-4 to TRBJ2-1; D call uncertain. Trimming cost V 2 bases and J 4 bases, with 6 bases left between them. Germline lookup yields CDR1 MRHNA and CDR2 SNTAGT. This CDR3 is 13 amino acids long. In nucleotides, the CDR3 is TGTGCCAGCAGTGACGAAATGTACAATGAGCAGTTCTTC. Translated, it gives CASSDEMYNEQFF.

The J gene is TRBJ2-1, the V gene TRBV27, with 11 positions matching TRBD2. Germline V gene lookup returns CDR1 MNHEY and CDR2 SMNVEV (reference sequence). The CDR3 loop spans 17 amino acids. V lost 5 bases, J lost 4 bases, and 10 bases stayed unmatched. CDR3 sequence (DNA): TGTGCCAGCAGTCCGACACTAGCGGGAGTCTGGTACAATGAGCAGTTCTTC. Amino acids: CASSPTLAGVWYNEQFF.

V is TRBV6-1 and J is TRBJ1-4, with D possibly being TRBD1 (5 bases). V was cut by 10 bases and J by 8 bases, with 20 bases left in between. Per germline, CDR1 MNHNS and CDR2 SASEGT. This CDR3 is 14 amino acids long. CDR3 amino acids: CATGRDFVGEKLFF. Written as DNA, the CDR3 is TGTGCCACTGGCCGGGACTTTGTCGGGGAAAAACTGTTTTTT.

J is TRBJ2-5 and V is TRBV5-1, with 11 nucleotides matching TRBD1. V gave up 5 bases and J gave up 1 base; unmatched junction bases: 7. The CDR3 consists of 16 residues. CDR1 is SGHRS and CDR2 is YFSETQ in the germline V gene. Written as DNA, the CDR3 is TGCGCCAGCAGTACCGTAGGGACAGGGGGCCAAGAGACCCAGTACTTC. The encoded protein is CASSTVGTGGQETQYF.

This CDR3 is CASSVAPGWNANTGELFF. The CDR3 DNA follows: TGTGCCAGCAGCGTAGCTCCGGGATGGAACGCGAACACCGGGGAGCTGTTTTTT. The chain has TRBV9 and TRBJ2-2, with D possibly being TRBD2 (5 bases). V lost 0 bases and J 0 bases, leaving 15 bases between the germline ends. The germline CDR1 and CDR2 sequences are SGDLS and YYNGEE. This CDR3 is 18 amino acids long.

V usage is TRBV6-5 and J usage is TRBJ1-1; D gene ambiguous. V lost 0 bases, J lost 3 bases, and 5 bases lay in between. Germline assignment: CDR1 MNHEY and CDR2 SVGAGI. This CDR3 has 13 amino acids. In DNA, the CDR3 is TGTGCCAGCAGTTACTCGAAGCACACTGAAGCTTTCTTT. This encodes CASSYSKHTEAFF.

The chain is built from TRBV5-8 and TRBJ2-7; 12 bases match TRBD2. CDR3 size: 16 residues. The ends lost 4 bases at V and 3 bases at J; junction bases unmatched: 8. Per the germline V gene, CDR1 is SGHTS and CDR2 is YDEGEE. CDR3 in amino acids: CASSRLAGAFDYEQYF. In DNA, the CDR3 is TGTGCCAGCAGCCGACTAGCGGGGGCTTTTGACTACGAGCAGTACTTC.

The chain combines TRBV28 with TRBJ2-7; 11 nucleotides line up with TRBD1. The trim removed 7 bases at V and 7 bases at J, leaving 6 bases unmatched. This CDR3 region has 13 residues. Germline CDR1 is MDHEN and CDR2 is SYDVKM. The CDR3 coding sequence is TGTGCCAGCATAAGGACAGGGGGCGCTGAGCAGTACTTC. Amino acid sequence: CASIRTGGAEQYF.

The chain couples TRBV19 to TRBJ1-5; 10 bases are shared with TRBD1. Trimming took 2 bases from V and 7 from J; bases not matched to a gene: 2. Germline V gives CDR1 LNHDA, CDR2 SQIVND (reference sequence). The CDR3 has 14 amino acids. The CDR3 nucleotides are TGTGCCAGTAGTATAACGACAGGGGGCCAGCCCCAGCATTTT. This encodes CASSITTGGQPQHF.

As regards this clone: Additional DNA sequences in this sample encode the identical CDR3. The CDR3 region is CASSPQGNTEAFF. The CDR3 DNA reads as TGTGCCAGTAGTCCACAGGGTAATACTGAAGCTTTCTTT. This sequence joins TRBV6-4 and TRBJ1-1, with D tentatively TRBD1 (6 bases). The CDR3 length is 13 residues. Trimming took 9 bases from V and 5 from J, leaving 16 bases between them. The germline gives CDR1 MRHNA, CDR2 SNTAGT.

The rearrangement joins TRBV7-3 to TRBJ2-5; the match to TRBD1 covers 9 bases. The CDR3 covers 15 residues. Per the germline V gene, CDR1 is SGHTA and CDR2 is FQGTGA. Germline trimming cut 3 bases from V and 4 bases from J; bases unmatched to any gene: 6. Here the CDR3 reads CASSLGQGGAETQYF. CDR3 coding DNA: TGTGCCAGCAGCTTGGGACAGGGCGGCGCAGAGACCCAGTACTTC.

A word on this clone: Other DNA sequences in this sample translate to the same CDR3. The chain joins TRBV7-3 to TRBJ1-1; 8 bases are shared with TRBD1. The CDR3 length is 12 residues. Germline V gives CDR1 SGHTA, CDR2 FQGTGA. V lost 5 bases, J lost 8 bases, and 4 bases stayed unmatched. CDR3 sequence: CASSLGQGEAFF. For the CDR3, the DNA is TGTGCCAGCAGCCTTGGACAGGGAGAAGCTTTCTTT.

J is TRBJ2-7 and V is TRBV6-5, with TRBD1 matching 9 bases. V dropped 6 bases and J dropped 4; count of bases not matched to a gene: 4. The length of the CDR3 is 13 residues. Germline lookup yields CDR1 MNHEY and CDR2 SVGAGI. In nucleotides, the CDR3 is TGTGCCAGCAGCCGGGACAGGGAGTACGAGCAGTACTTC. The encoded protein is CASSRDREYEQYF.